The sequence of this TCR beta chain was determined in a study of shared clonotypes between healthy human individuals. Study in general: Per donor, CD8 memory used one plate, CD8 naive used two, CD4 memory used three and CD4 naive used three. Study results and limitations: A generally larger estimated richness was seen in naive subsets than in memory subsets. Though the depth was large, rarefaction showed that sorted-subset sequencing was incomplete.

This table comes from immunoSEQ multiplex PCR, and its TCRdb copy is limited to in-frame clones, with some not included. The sample includes over a million clones, roughly 96% of them seen just once. About this clone itself: Antigen specificity is unknown.

CDR1 and CDR2 (germline): SEHNR, FQNEAQ (reference sequence). V was shortened by 5 bases and J by 3 bases, with 14 bases between the two germline ends. The CDR3 is made up of 14 amino acids. The sample consisted of naive CD4+ T cells sorted from blood. The subset here: CD45RA+ positively selected. V gene TRBV7-9 combines with J gene TRBJ2-7; no firm D call. The source of this sequence is a man aged 25-40 years in good health. The chain's CDR3 is CASSVQTGRYEQYF. In DNA, the CDR3 is TGTGCCAGCAGCGTGCAGACTGGGCGCTACGAGCAGTACTTC. Supplemented by reference TRBV7-9 and TRBJ2-7, the full variable domain reads DTGVSQNPRHKITKRGQNVTFRCDPISEHNRLYWYRQTLGQGPEFLTYFQNEAQLEKSRLLSDRFSAERPKGSFSTLEIQRTEQGDSAMYLCASSVQTGRYEQYFGPGTRLTVT.